Listed here are 26 T cell receptor beta chains from one sample, sequenced in a study of T cells after posttransplantation cyclophosphamide (TCRdb year 2016). Preparation of the library involved the immunoSEQ multiplex PCR assay. TCRdb re-hosts the immuneACCESS table, in-frame sequences only. Its copies lack some clones; in the studies checked, an unresolved V gene accounts for under half of them, and the cause for the rest is not known. The sample records roughly 5,000 clones, around 93% of which are singletons. The ten largest clones take up roughly 1.4% of the sample. The material sequenced was CD4+ T cells sorted from bone marrow. Receptors originate from a woman in her fifties or sixties in good health, CMV-negative, and a related stem cell transplant donor.

This chain uses TRBV19 with TRBJ1-4; D possibly corresponds to TRBD1 (5 bases). Deletions cut 7 bases from V and 7 bases from J, with 13 bases between. The CDR3 extends over 13 amino acids. Looked up from germline, CDR1 is LNHDA and CDR2 is SQIVND (reference sequence). CDR3 residues: CASKKDSREKLFF. The CDR3 DNA reads as TGTGCCAGTAAGAAAGACAGCCGTGAAAAACTGTTTTTT. Filled out from reference TRBV19 and TRBJ1-4, the complete variable domain reads DGGITQSPKYLFRKEGQNVTLSCEQNLNHDAMYWYRQDPGQGLRLIYYSQIVNDFQKGDIAEGYSVSREKKESFPLTVTSAQKNPTAFYLCASKKDSREKLFFGSGTQLSVL.

This clone occurred once. This chain connects TRBV19 to TRBJ2-1; TRBD2 is a possible D gene (6 bases). Germline CDR1 reads LNHDA; CDR2 reads SQIVND (reference sequence). This CDR3 contains 16 residues. Trimming pared 5 bases from V and 8 bases from J, leaving 22 bases between. The CDR3 DNA reads as TGTGCCAGTAGTCCGTCTAGCGTGGCCCTTGGCGATGAGCAGTTCTTC. This encodes CASSPSSVALGDEQFF.

The CDR3: CASSLGTGTITYEQYF. Here the CDR3 DNA reads TGTGCCAGCAGTTTAGGTACCGGGACAATTACCTACGAGCAGTACTTC. The chain has TRBV28 and TRBJ2-7, with D tentatively TRBD1 (6 bases). This CDR3 is 16 amino acids long. Looked up from germline, CDR1 is MDHEN and CDR2 is SYDVKM. With 2 bases removed from V and 2 bases from J, the gap between germline ends came to 16 bases.

This rearrangement joins TRBV2 to TRBJ2-1; 13 nucleotides align to TRBD2. V lost 8 bases to trimming and J lost 2 bases; unmatched junction nucleotides: 3. Germline assignment: CDR1 SNHLY and CDR2 FYNNEI. The CDR3 spans 15 residues. The chain's CDR3 is CASSLAGGPYNEQFF. In DNA, the CDR3 is TGTGCCAGCTCACTAGCGGGAGGGCCCTACAATGAGCAGTTCTTC.

This rearrangement joins TRBV11-1 to TRBJ2-1, with 13 positions matching TRBD2. The CDR3 runs 16 residues. In germline, CDR1 is SGHAT, CDR2 FQDESV (reference sequence). Trimming took 3 bases from V and 7 from J; bases not matched to a gene: 6. CDR3 in amino acids: CASSLARGLAGNEQFF. The CDR3 coding sequence is TGTGCCAGCAGCTTGGCCCGGGGACTAGCGGGGAATGAGCAGTTCTTC.

This sequence joins TRBV5-1 and TRBJ1-1, with 9 nucleotides matching TRBD1. Germline V gives CDR1 SGHRS, CDR2 YFSETQ. J was trimmed by 0 bases and V by 4 bases; bases with no gene match: 1. There are 14 residues in the CDR3. The chain's CDR3 is CASSRDRVNTEAFF. Written as DNA, the CDR3 is TGCGCCAGCAGCCGGGACAGGGTGAACACTGAAGCTTTCTTT.

The chain couples TRBV4-1 to TRBJ2-7, with D maybe TRBD2 (6 bases). V shed 2 bases and J shed 7 bases, with 24 bases lying between them. The CDR3 runs 17 residues. Looked up from germline, CDR1 is MGHRA and CDR2 is YSYEKL. The DNA of the CDR3 is TGCGCCAGCAGCCAACCGACCACCGGGAGCTCCAGAGGAGAGCAGTACTTC. It encodes CASSQPTTGSSRGEQYF.

CDR3 sequence: CASSSTGGGVEKLFF. The CDR3, as DNA: TGTGCCAGCAGTTCGACAGGGGGCGGTGTAGAAAAACTGTTTTTT. The chain has TRBV28 and TRBJ1-4, with 10 bases fitting TRBD1. The CDR3 is 15 residues long. Germline V gene lookup returns CDR1 MDHEN and CDR2 SYDVKM. V gave up 4 bases and J gave up 8 bases; unmatched junction bases: 7.

V usage is TRBV5-1 and J usage is TRBJ1-4; D is undetermined. The CDR3 contains 14 residues. In germline, CDR1 is SGHRS, CDR2 YFSETQ. Trimming pared 0 bases from V and 7 bases from J, leaving 10 bases between. Written as DNA, the CDR3 is TGCGCCAGCAGCTTGGGAGGGAGAACTGAAAAACTGTTTTTT. As protein: CASSLGGRTEKLFF. The full variable domain, in which reference TRBV5-1 and TRBJ1-4 provide the parts outside the CDR3, is KAGVTQTPRYLIKTRGQQVTLSCSPISGHRSVSWYQQTPGQGLQFLFEYFSETQRNKGNFPGRFSGRQFSNSRSEMNVSTLELGDSALYLCASSLGGRTEKLFFGSGTQLSVL.

The V and J genes are TRBV9 and TRBJ1-6, with D unresolved. CDR3 length: 19 amino acids. Germline V gene sequence: CDR1 SGDLS, CDR2 YYNGEE. Deletions cut 0 bases from V and 0 bases from J, with 16 bases between. The DNA for the CDR3 is TGTGCCAGCAGCGTAGAAGACGGACTATCGAGCTCCTATAATTCACCCCTCCACTTT. Translating gives CASSVEDGLSSSYNSPLHF.

The chain couples TRBV4-1 to TRBJ2-1; weak D call: TRBD2 (6 bases). The CDR3 is 15 residues long. V was clipped by 4 bases and J by 15 bases, with 25 bases between them. CDR1 is MGHRA, CDR2 YSYEKL, per germline. CDR3 loop: CASSLHEGGLAEGFF. The CDR3 DNA sequence: TGCGCCAGCAGCCTACACGAGGGCGGGCTCGCGGAGGGGTTCTTC.

The chain employs TRBV6-6 and TRBJ2-3, with D possibly matching TRBD1 (6 bases). There are 15 residues in the CDR3. Trimming took off 2 bases at V and 3 bases at J, with 12 bases between the two ends. The germline V gene has CDR1 MNHNY and CDR2 SVGAGI (reference sequence). The DNA for the CDR3 is TGTGCCAGCAGTTACCCTCAACAGGGAACAGATACGCAGTATTTT. Residues: CASSYPQQGTDTQYF.

The rearrangement uses TRBV6-4 and TRBJ2-4; 9 bases match TRBD1. The junction had 9 bases not matched to a gene; V was cut back by 8 bases and J by 1 base. The length of the CDR3 is 16 residues. Germline V gene sequence: CDR1 MRHNA, CDR2 SNTAGT. Here the CDR3 DNA reads TGTGCCAGCGACCGACAGGGGGAGGTGGCCAAAAACATTCAGTACTTC. Its protein product is CASDRQGEVAKNIQYF.

The chain carries TRBV7-3 and TRBJ2-2; 9 positions agree with TRBD2. There are 15 residues in the CDR3. The V gene's germline CDR1 is SGHTA and CDR2 FQGTGA. J gave up 5 bases and V 4 bases, and 5 bases lay outside the gene matches. The CDR3 region is CASSSWTSETGELFF. The DNA for the CDR3 is TGTGCCAGCAGCTCTTGGACTAGCGAAACCGGGGAGCTGTTTTTT. The entire variable domain, with the rest obtained from reference TRBV7-3 and TRBJ2-2, is as follows: GAGVSQTPSNKVTEKGKYVELRCDPISGHTALYWYRQSLGQGPEFLIYFQGTGAADDSGLPNDRFFAVRPEGSVSTLKIQRTERGDSAVYLCASSSWTSETGELFFGEGSRLTVL.

The chain uses TRBV7-2 and TRBJ2-5; D ambiguous. The germline V and J ends were trimmed by 3 bases and 9 bases, with 11 bases remaining between them. The CDR3 length is 12 residues. Germline values: CDR1 SGHTA, CDR2 FQGNSA. This chain's CDR3 is CASSFSLRPQYF. CDR3 nucleotides: TGTGCCAGCAGCTTTAGTCTACGTCCCCAGTACTTC.

This clone was counted a single time. This chain uses TRBV30 with TRBJ1-2; D may be TRBD1 (6 bases). The CDR3 spans 11 residues. Germline assignment: CDR1 GTSNPN and CDR2 SVGIG (reference sequence). Trimming cost V 8 bases and J 2 bases, with 9 bases left between them. CDR3 nucleotide sequence: TGTGCCCAAGACAGGAACTATGGCTACACCTTC. Translated: CAQDRNYGYTF.

The chain carries TRBV7-2 and TRBJ2-7; 12 bases align to TRBD2. V was clipped by 3 bases and J by 12 bases; unmatched bases: 9. CDR1 is SGHTA and CDR2 is FQGNSA in the germline V gene. This CDR3 spans 14 amino acids. CDR3 in DNA: TGTGCCAGCAGCTTCCTGACTAGCGGGAGTGAATGGTACTTC. Its protein product is CASSFLTSGSEWYF.

This rearrangement joins TRBV30 to TRBJ1-3, with D tentatively TRBD1 (6 bases). Germline V CDR1 and CDR2: GTSNPN, SVGIG (reference sequence). The CDR3 contains 15 residues. With 0 bases removed from V and 0 bases from J, the gap between germline ends came to 9 bases. CDR3 DNA sequence: TGTGCCTGGAGTGTACGCAGGGGCTCTGGAAACACCATATATTTT. Translating gives CAWSVRRGSGNTIYF.

This sequence joins TRBV4-2 and TRBJ1-2; no clear D gene. The CDR3 runs 12 residues. V shed 3 bases and J shed 3 bases, with 5 bases lying between them. CDR1 LGHNA and CDR2 YNFKEQ come from the germline V gene. The CDR3 spells CASSQGDYGYTF. The CDR3, as DNA: TGTGCCAGCAGCCAGGGAGACTATGGCTACACCTTC.

The CDR3 bases are TGCGCCAGCAGCCAAGATTTTCGGCAGGGGTATGGCTACACCTTC. Encoded protein: CASSQDFRQGYGYTF. The gene calls are TRBV4-3 and TRBJ1-2; weak D call: TRBD1 (6 bases). CDR3 size: 15 residues. Trimming left V 0 bases short and J 5 bases short, with 13 bases between. Germline CDR1 LGHNA, CDR2 YSLEER.

V and J are TRBV7-2 and TRBJ1-5; perhaps TRBD1 as D (5 bases). The CDR3 is 13 amino acids. V lost 5 bases, J lost 5 bases, and 10 bases lay in between. Germline loops: CDR1 SGHTA, CDR2 FQGNSA. In DNA, the CDR3 is TGTGCCAGCAGCGGGGCGAAGCATCAGCCCCAGCATTTT. Translated, it gives CASSGAKHQPQHF.

CDR3 loop: CASSSLLPVRSYNEQFF. The CDR3 DNA sequence: TGTGCCAGCAGCTCCCTCTTGCCGGTACGCTCCTACAATGAGCAGTTCTTC. The rearrangement links TRBV7-6 to TRBJ2-1; no definite D call. This CDR3 has 17 amino acids. V lost 4 bases and J 0 bases, leaving 16 bases between the germline ends. Germline-derived CDR1 and CDR2 are SGHVS and FNYEAQ.

This clone turned up a few times. CDR3 nucleotides: TGTGCCAGCAGCTTCGGACAGAGTTTCTCTGAAGCTTTCTTT. This codes for CASSFGQSFSEAFF. The genes are TRBV11-2 and TRBJ1-1, with a tentative D call TRBD1 (6 bases). Between the trimmed V and J ends, which lost 3 bases and 6 bases, there was a span of 14 bases. Germline loops: CDR1 SGHAT, CDR2 FQNNGV. CDR3 length: 14 residues.

The chain links TRBV6-5 to TRBJ2-2; D ambiguous. This CDR3 comprises 13 residues. V was clipped by 5 bases and J by 5 bases, with 9 bases between them. Germline V gene data show CDR1 as MNHEY and CDR2 as SVGAGI. CDR3 DNA: TGTGCCAGCAGTATTGAGGTGACCGGGGAGCTGTTTTTT. It yields the protein CASSIEVTGELFF.

The V and J genes are TRBV5-5 and TRBJ1-2; tentatively, D is TRBD1 (5 bases). Germline V gives CDR1 SGHKS, CDR2 YYEKEE (reference sequence). V lost 3 bases, J lost 2 bases, and 14 bases lay in between. The CDR3 is made up of 15 amino acids. In nucleotides, the CDR3 is TGTGCCAGCAGCTCTGGCTTTAACAGGAACTATGGCTACACCTTC. This sequence encodes CASSSGFNRNYGYTF.

The chain joins TRBV9 to TRBJ2-5; no definite D call. CDR3 length equals 13 residues. CDR1 and CDR2 (germline): SGDLS, YYNGEE. V dropped 3 bases and J dropped 2 bases, with 8 bases sitting between them. CDR3 in amino acids: CASSGARQETQYF. The CDR3 coding sequence is TGTGCCAGCAGCGGGGCCAGGCAAGAGACCCAGTACTTC.